Below, 13 T cell receptor beta chains from the same sample are listed, as sequenced in a study of cytomegalovirus exposure and HLA in healthy donors. The table came from immunoSEQ multiplex PCR; TCRdb's copy has only in-frame clones and leaves some out. The sample carries around 200,000 clones, about 86% recorded once. The material sequenced was PBMCs. The source of these receptors is a woman between 18 and 29 years old in good health and CMV-seronegative.

The chain is built from TRBV5-1 and TRBJ1-1; D possibly corresponds to TRBD1 (5 bases). V was shortened by 0 bases and J by 4 bases, with 10 bases between the two germline ends. The CDR3 length is 14 residues. Germline V gene lookup returns CDR1 SGHRS and CDR2 YFSETQ. The CDR3 coding sequence is TGCGCCAGCAGCTTGGGGGGCCCAGGCACTGAAGCTTTCTTT. Its translation: CASSLGGPGTEAFF.

This clone was counted a few times. The chain combines TRBV30 with TRBJ2-7; D not resolved. Deletions cut 1 base from V and 3 bases from J, with 4 bases between. CDR1 and CDR2 (germline): GTSNPN, SVGIG (reference sequence). CDR3 length equals 11 residues. The CDR3 DNA follows: TGTGCCTGGAGTGCCCTCTACGAGCAGTACTTC. The encoded protein is CAWSALYEQYF. Filled out from reference TRBV30 and TRBJ2-7, the complete variable domain reads SQTIHQWPATLVQPVGSPLSLECTVEGTSNPNLYWYRQAAGRGLQLLFYSVGIGQISSEVPQNLSASRPQDRQFILSSKKLLLSDSGFYLCAWSALYEQYFGPGTRLTVT.

The V call is TRBV4-1, the J call TRBJ2-1, with 10 bases that match TRBD2. After removal of 4 bases from V and 6 bases from J, the junction contained 18 bases not matched to a gene. The CDR3 spans 19 residues. Germline assignment: CDR1 MGHRA and CDR2 YSYEKL. The CDR3 loop is CASSPLAGIKTTSPNEQFF. The CDR3 nucleotides are TGCGCCAGCAGCCCACTAGCGGGAATTAAAACTACCAGCCCCAATGAGCAGTTCTTC.

In its sample, this clone was seen once. The rearrangement uses TRBV10-3 and TRBJ2-3; 11 nucleotides agree with TRBD2. This CDR3 spans 14 amino acids. The germline CDR1 and CDR2 sequences are ENHRY and SYGVKD. V lost 7 bases to trimming and J lost 3 bases; unmatched junction nucleotides: 3. The CDR3 DNA reads as TGTGCCATCACCTCTAGCGGGAGGACAGATACGCAGTATTTT. Protein product: CAITSSGRTDTQYF.

J is TRBJ2-5 and V is TRBV6-5, with TRBD2 matching 7 bases. The J segment lost 1 base and the V segment lost 2 bases, leaving 4 bases of the junction unmatched. The CDR3 spans 15 residues. The germline V gene encodes CDR1 MNHEY and CDR2 SVGAGI. The DNA for the CDR3 is TGTGCCAGCAGTTACGGGGGAGGGCCCCAAGAGACCCAGTACTTC. It yields the protein CASSYGGGPQETQYF.

This clone was detected once. CDR3 nucleotides: TGTGCCAGCAGTCAGGACGGGGGAAAGTGGTCGCAGTACTTC. Translated: CASSQDGGKWSQYF. V and J are TRBV28 and TRBJ2-7, with D perhaps matching TRBD2 (6 bases). With 5 bases removed from V and 9 bases from J, the gap between germline ends came to 20 bases. Per germline, CDR1 MDHEN and CDR2 SYDVKM. The CDR3 spans 14 residues.

The chain couples TRBV18 to TRBJ2-7; possibly TRBD1 for D (5 bases). Germline lookup yields CDR1 KGHSH and CDR2 LQKENI. CDR3 length: 14 residues. The V and J ends lost 5 bases and 1 base respectively, with 12 bases between them. In DNA, the CDR3 is TGTGCCAGCTCATCCTTTGCAGGGTCCTACGAGCAGTACTTC. This gives the protein CASSSFAGSYEQYF.

The chain links TRBV5-5 to TRBJ2-2; possibly TRBD1 for D (5 bases). Between the trimmed V and J ends, which lost 0 bases and 6 bases, there was a span of 12 bases. The germline CDR1 and CDR2 sequences are SGHKS and YYEKEE (reference sequence). The CDR3 consists of 15 residues. The CDR3 nucleotides are TGTGCCAGCAGCTTGGATCCGTTAGGGGCCGGGGAGCTGTTTTTT. Translation gives CASSLDPLGAGELFF.

The CDR3 reads CASSALAGETGELFF. The CDR3 DNA reads as TGTGCCAGCAGCGCACTAGCGGGAGAAACCGGGGAGCTGTTTTTT. The V call is TRBV9, the J call TRBJ2-2, with 11 bases identical to TRBD2. V lost 3 bases to trimming and J lost 5 bases; unmatched junction nucleotides: 3. Per the germline V gene, CDR1 is SGDLS and CDR2 is YYNGEE. The CDR3 consists of 15 residues. The whole variable domain, filled in from reference TRBV9 and TRBJ2-2, reads DSGVTQTPKHLITATGQRVTLRCSPRSGDLSVYWYQQSLDQGLQFLIQYYNGEERAKGNILERFSAQQFPDLHSELNLSSLELGDSALYFCASSALAGETGELFFGEGSRLTVL.

The V gene is TRBV11-2, the J gene TRBJ2-2; D is possibly TRBD1 (5 bases). CDR3 length: 18 amino acids. Germline V CDR1 and CDR2: SGHAT, FQNNGV. Trimming pared 0 bases from V and 3 bases from J, leaving 17 bases between. The CDR3 spells CASSLEDEGEWYTGELFF. The CDR3 DNA sequence: TGTGCCAGCAGCTTAGAAGATGAAGGGGAATGGTACACCGGGGAGCTGTTTTTT. The full variable domain, in which reference TRBV11-2 and TRBJ2-2 provide the parts outside the CDR3, is EAGVAQSPRYKIIEKRQSVAFWCNPISGHATLYWYQQILGQGPKLLIQFQNNGVVDDSQLPKDRFSAERLKGVDSTLKIQPAKLEDSAVYLCASSLEDEGEWYTGELFFGEGSRLTVL.

The rearrangement links TRBV28 to TRBJ2-1; 14 bases are a match to TRBD2. V trimming: 4 bases; J trimming: 6 bases; junction bases outside the gene matches: 11. This CDR3 is 18 amino acids long. Germline V gene data show CDR1 as MDHEN and CDR2 as SYDVKM. In nucleotides, the CDR3 is TGTGCCAGCAGTTCCAGGACTAGCGGGAGGACCCCCTTCAATGAGCAGTTCTTC. Translated, it gives CASSSRTSGRTPFNEQFF.

The V and J genes are TRBV27 and TRBJ1-5; D gene unclear. Per germline, CDR1 MNHEY and CDR2 SMNVEV (reference sequence). The germline V and J ends were trimmed by 10 bases and 5 bases, with 9 bases remaining between them. The CDR3 spans 11 residues. The DNA for the CDR3 is TGTGCCACCAGCCCGGATCAGCCCCAGCATTTT. Its protein product is CATSPDQPQHF.

The chain recombines TRBV11-2 with TRBJ2-2; D gene uncertain. Trimming took 5 bases from V and 6 from J, leaving 10 bases between them. The CDR3 length is 13 residues. Germline loops: CDR1 SGHAT, CDR2 FQNNGV. Written as DNA, the CDR3 is TGTGCCAGCAGCCCCCGGAGTCCCGGGGAGCTGTTTTTT. Translated: CASSPRSPGELFF.